The next 14 T cell receptor beta chains were all read from a single sample in a study of Graves' ophthalmopathy and Graves' hyperthyroidism. The authors amplified TCR beta CDR3 regions, and they did so from RNA transcripts for repertoire sequencing. The workflow started with a first-round RT-PCR run with HTBI primers and then moved on to a second-round multiplex PCR. TCRdb re-analysed the multiplex PCR reads in MiXCR, keeping a single row per CDR3 protein. The sample lists 1 million to 1.3 million distinct CDR3 sequences, 35% to 40% occurring once. Sequencing was performed on peripheral blood or thyroid tissue (not recorded which). The receptor source for this set is an adult man with Graves' hyperthyroidism.

This clonotype was recorded a few times. The chain carries TRBV27 and TRBJ1-5; no clear D. There are 15 residues in the CDR3. V was trimmed by 5 bases and J by 0 bases, leaving 11 bases between them. CDR1 and CDR2 from the germline V gene are MNHEY and SMNVEV (reference sequence). In DNA form, the CDR3 reads TGTGCCAGCAGTAGGTTTACCGATAGCAATCAGCCCCAGCATTTT. Protein sequence: CASSRFTDSNQPQHF.

There are many counts of this clonotype. The rearrangement uses TRBV5-1 and TRBJ2-5; tentatively, D is TRBD2 (6 bases). The V gene lost 0 bases and the J gene lost 1 base, with 10 bases spanning the gap. CDR1 and CDR2 from the germline V gene are SGHRS and YFSETQ. The CDR3 contains 15 residues. In DNA, the CDR3 is TGCGCCAGCAGCTTGGGACAGACTAGCCAAGAGACCCAGTACTTC. It yields the protein CASSLGQTSQETQYF.

The table lists this clonotype with a few counts. CDR3 coding DNA: TGTGCCATCAGTGTTGACGGTTACACCGGGGAGCTGTTTTTT. This gives the protein CAISVDGYTGELFF. The rearrangement uses TRBV10-3 and TRBJ2-2; D gene ambiguous. The germline V gene encodes CDR1 ENHRY and CDR2 SYGVKD. The germline V and J ends were trimmed by 4 bases and 3 bases, with 9 bases remaining between them. The CDR3 runs to 14 residues.

On this clonotype: The conserved final phenylalanine or tryptophan is absent from the CDR3, which likely points to a read error. The DNA is omitted, as the CDR3 cannot be located on it reliably, and the CDR3 follows TCRdb's listing. This rearrangement joins TRBV5-5 to TRBJ2-6. The CDR3 is 8 amino acids in total, end residues counted. From germline, CDR1 is SGHKS and CDR2 YYEKEE (reference sequence). Here the CDR3 reads CASSPRSS.

The rearrangement uses TRBV25-1 and TRBJ2-7; no firm D call. Trimming took 9 bases from V and 4 from J, leaving 13 bases between them. The CDR3 has 12 residues. Germline V CDR1 and CDR2: MGHDK, SYGVNS. Here the CDR3 reads CASGRPYYEQYF. CDR3 sequence (DNA): TGTGCCAGTGGACGACCCTATTACGAGCAGTACTTC.

V and J are TRBV10-2 and TRBJ2-7, with TRBD2 matching over 15 bases. Germline V lookup: CDR1 WSHSY, CDR2 SAAADI. This CDR3 is built from 18 residues. V gave up 4 bases and J gave up 6 bases; unmatched junction bases: 13. CDR3 region: CASSAGLAGGPGGLEQYF. CDR3 DNA sequence: TGCGCCAGCAGTGCCGGACTAGCGGGAGGGCCGGGTGGACTCGAGCAGTACTTC.

This clonotype was observed a few times. V usage is TRBV5-8 and J usage is TRBJ2-5; no clear D gene. The CDR3 is 13 amino acids. The germline CDR1 and CDR2 sequences are SGHTS and YDEGEE. V lost 2 bases and J 3 bases, leaving 8 bases between the germline ends. In nucleotides, the CDR3 is TGTGCCAGCAGCTTACGGCGTAAAGAGACCCAGTACTTC. Residues: CASSLRRKETQYF.

There are many counts of this clonotype. The chain combines TRBV12-3 or TRBV12-4 with TRBJ1-5; D perhaps matches TRBD1 (5 bases). V lost 8 bases, J lost 2 bases, and 19 bases lay in between. The CDR3 has 16 residues. The CDR3 DNA follows: TGTGCCAGCCGGAAGACGGGGGGTTACGGCAATCAGCCCCAGCATTTT. It yields the protein CASRKTGGYGNQPQHF.

This clonotype showed up many times. V usage is TRBV5-1 and J usage is TRBJ2-5; D not resolved. Germline CDR1 and CDR2: SGHRS and YFSETQ. The length of the CDR3 is 13 residues. Trimming left V 1 base short and J 3 bases short, with 7 bases between. The CDR3 spells CASSLTLKETQYF. In DNA form, the CDR3 reads TGCGCCAGCAGCTTGACACTCAAAGAGACCCAGTACTTC.

This clonotype was detected many times. At one boundary the junction diverges from the germline segment, which might be a read error. The rearrangement uses TRBV4-1 and TRBJ1-6; D not resolved. This CDR3 has 14 amino acids. CDR1 and CDR2 (germline): MGHRA, YSYEKL. DNA for the CDR3: TGTGCCAGCAGCCAAGCCGGGGTTCGTTCACCCCTCCACTTT. It translates to CASSQAGVRSPLHF.

This clonotype was counted at least ten times. V is TRBV10-1 and J is TRBJ2-2; D gene ambiguous. V lost 6 bases and J lost 7, with 0 bases in between. Germline CDR1 reads WNHNN; CDR2 reads SYGVQD (reference sequence). The CDR3 is 9 residues long. In nucleotides, the CDR3 is TGCGCCAGCAGCGGGGAGCTGTTTTTT. Its translation: CASSGELFF.

This chain joins TRBV29-1 and TRBJ1-2; 9 nucleotides line up with TRBD1. V lost 8 bases and J lost 8; bases outside the gene matches: 9. There are 12 residues in the CDR3. Germline values: CDR1 SQVTM, CDR2 ANQGSEA. This chain's CDR3 is CSTAGTGRGYTF. The CDR3, as DNA: TGCAGCACAGCCGGGACAGGGAGGGGCTACACCTTC.

This clonotype has a handful of counts. CDR3 sequence reads: CATHTGGAGANVLTF. CDR3 sequence (DNA): TGTGCCACGCATACAGGGGGCGCTGGGGCCAACGTCCTGACTTTC. This chain uses TRBV6-5 with TRBJ2-6, with TRBD1 identical over 9 bases. Germline values: CDR1 MNHEY, CDR2 SVGAGI. The CDR3 totals 15 residues. After removal of 10 bases from V and 2 bases from J, the junction contained 6 bases not matched to a gene.

The V and J genes are TRBV7-2 and TRBJ2-1, with 12 bases that match TRBD2. The CDR3 is 13 amino acids. Germline loops: CDR1 SGHTA, CDR2 FQGNSA. Unmatched junction bases numbered 7, after V lost 6 bases and J lost 13 bases. CDR3 nucleotide sequence: TGTGCCAGCAGGTCCAGGACTAGCGGGGATCAGTTCTTC. Translated, it gives CASRSRTSGDQFF. Full variable domain (remainder filled in from reference TRBV7-2 and TRBJ2-1): GAGVSQSPSNKVTEKGKDVELRCDPISGHTALYWYRQSLGQGLEFLIYFQGNSAPDKSGLPSDRFSAERTGGSVSTLTIQRTQQEDSAVYLCASRSRTSGDQFFGPGTRLTVL.